Following are 18 T cell receptor beta chains from one sample sequenced in a study of blood T cell repertoires in COVID-19. The method was immunoSEQ multiplex PCR; TCRdb's version includes in-frame clones alone and lacks a portion of them. The top ten clones hold over 0.95% of a sample with a few hundred thousand clones, 85% to 90% of them seen once. Sequencing was carried out using PBMCs or T cells enriched from blood (not recorded which). The receptors derive from a man younger than 35 who had recovered from COVID-19.

In its sample, this clone was seen a few times. V is TRBV19 and J is TRBJ2-1, with D unclear. Germline CDR1 reads LNHDA; CDR2 reads SQIVND (reference sequence). This CDR3 region has 14 residues. With 6 bases removed from V and 9 bases from J, the gap between germline ends came to 18 bases. This CDR3 reads CASSPTEQIGEQFF. The CDR3, as DNA: TGTGCCAGTAGCCCTACGGAACAGATCGGTGAGCAGTTCTTC.

The chain has TRBV6-5 and TRBJ2-2; tentatively, D is TRBD1 (5 bases). CDR3 length equals 14 residues. Germline CDR1 MNHEY, CDR2 SVGAGI. The V end was cut by 6 bases, the J end by 5 bases, with 13 bases between. The CDR3 spells CASSKDILTGELFF. DNA for the CDR3: TGTGCCAGCAGCAAGGACATACTTACCGGGGAGCTGTTTTTT.

The chain employs TRBV7-2 and TRBJ1-4; D is unclear. V lost 4 bases and J lost 8, with 11 bases in between. There are 13 residues in the CDR3. Germline lookup yields CDR1 SGHTA and CDR2 FQGNSA. The CDR3 nucleotides are TGTGCCAGCAGCTCTAAGGAGTCCGAAAAACTGTTTTTT. This translates into CASSSKESEKLFF.

The chain joins TRBV15 to TRBJ1-4; D gene uncertain. The V gene lost 1 base and the J gene lost 8 bases, with 14 bases spanning the gap. Per germline, CDR1 LNHNV and CDR2 YYDKDF (reference sequence). CDR3 length: 15 residues. The CDR3 loop reads CATSRVGERGEKLFF. CDR3 sequence (DNA): TGTGCCACCAGCAGAGTCGGGGAGCGCGGGGAAAAACTGTTTTTT. Filled out from reference TRBV15 and TRBJ1-4, the complete variable domain reads DAMVIQNPRYQVTQFGKPVTLSCSQTLNHNVMYWYQQKSSQAPKLLFHYYDKDFNNEADTPDNFQSRRPNTSFCFLDIRSPGLGDTAMYLCATSRVGERGEKLFFGSGTQLSVL.

This clone was recorded a few times. The chain employs TRBV11-1 and TRBJ1-6; 7 nucleotides align to TRBD1. This CDR3 comprises 16 residues. With 0 bases clipped from V and 9 bases from J, the junction kept 8 bases outside the gene matches. Germline lookup yields CDR1 SGHAT and CDR2 FQDESV (reference sequence). As DNA, the CDR3 is TGTGCCAGCAGCTTAGCCGGGACAGTCGGTGGTTCACCCCTCCACTTT. Translating it yields CASSLAGTVGGSPLHF.

This rearrangement joins TRBV27 to TRBJ2-7; possibly TRBD2 for D (7 bases). Between the trimmed V and J ends, which lost 6 bases and 3 bases, there was a span of 24 bases. The germline V gene encodes CDR1 MNHEY and CDR2 SMNVEV (reference sequence). CDR3 length equals 17 residues. CDR3 protein: CASSRNWGGRGLYEQYF. CDR3 DNA: TGTGCCAGCAGCAGAAACTGGGGGGGGCGCGGCCTCTACGAGCAGTACTTC.

The chain is built from TRBV9 and TRBJ2-1, with 12 bases that match TRBD2. Germline-derived CDR1 and CDR2 are SGDLS and YYNGEE. This CDR3 has 15 residues. Trimming at V came to 0 bases and at J to 10 bases, leaving 5 bases not matched to a gene. The CDR3 sequence: CASSVASGGAGEQFF. The CDR3 DNA is TGTGCCAGCAGCGTAGCTAGCGGGGGGGCAGGGGAGCAGTTCTTC.

The V and J genes are TRBV19 and TRBJ1-4; TRBD1 matches at 8 bases. The CDR3 spans 16 residues. The trim removed 4 bases at V and 5 bases at J, leaving 9 bases unmatched. Germline V gene data show CDR1 as LNHDA and CDR2 as SQIVND (reference sequence). CDR3 sequence: CASSSDRGRTNEKLFF. DNA for the CDR3: TGTGCCAGTAGTAGTGACAGGGGCCGGACGAATGAAAAACTGTTTTTT.

The gene calls are TRBV11-2 and TRBJ2-1; 10 bases align to TRBD2. V was clipped by 6 bases and J by 3 bases; unmatched bases: 11. CDR3 length: 17 residues. CDR1 SGHAT and CDR2 FQNNGV come from the germline V gene. The CDR3 here is CASSRESGLADYNEQFF. CDR3 bases: TGTGCCAGCAGTCGGGAATCCGGACTAGCGGACTACAATGAGCAGTTCTTC. The variable domain in full, completed from reference TRBV11-2 and TRBJ2-1, reads EAGVAQSPRYKIIEKRQSVAFWCNPISGHATLYWYQQILGQGPKLLIQFQNNGVVDDSQLPKDRFSAERLKGVDSTLKIQPAKLEDSAVYLCASSRESGLADYNEQFFGPGTRLTVL.

This rearrangement joins TRBV7-2 to TRBJ2-3, with 10 bases aligning to TRBD1. J lost 1 base, V lost 3 bases, and 4 bases had no gene match. The CDR3 is 16 amino acids. Looked up from germline, CDR1 is SGHTA and CDR2 is FQGNSA. CDR3 in amino acids: CASSLGTGAGTDTQYF. CDR3 in DNA: TGTGCCAGCAGCTTGGGGACAGGGGCTGGCACAGATACGCAGTATTTT.

V is TRBV6-5 and J is TRBJ1-1; D remains unclear. Trimming cost V 6 bases and J 4 bases, with 15 bases left between them. The germline V gene has CDR1 MNHEY and CDR2 SVGAGI. The CDR3 consists of 14 residues. The CDR3 DNA follows: TGTGCCAGCAGACCAACAGAAATCGGCACTGAAGCTTTCTTT. Protein sequence: CASRPTEIGTEAFF.

The rearrangement links TRBV10-3 to TRBJ2-2; TRBD2 aligns across 12 bases. Trimming cost V 4 bases and J 0 bases; bases outside gene matches: 3. Germline V CDR1 and CDR2: ENHRY, SYGVKD. CDR3 length equals 17 residues. CDR3 nucleotide sequence: TGTGCCATCAGTGGACTAGCGGGGGCCACGAACACCGGGGAGCTGTTTTTT. Translation: CAISGLAGATNTGELFF.

The rearrangement links TRBV4-1 to TRBJ1-2; the D gene is possibly TRBD1 (6 bases). The CDR3 is 14 amino acids. Germline CDR1 reads MGHRA; CDR2 reads YSYEKL. The V end lost 0 bases, the J end lost 11 bases, and 16 bases lay between the germline ends. This CDR3 is CASSQDRGQGKYTF. The CDR3 coding sequence is TGCGCCAGCAGCCAAGATCGGGGCCAGGGGAAGTACACCTTC.

This chain joins TRBV2 and TRBJ2-1; 9 bases map to TRBD2. Germline CDR1 reads SNHLY; CDR2 reads FYNNEI. Losses at the gene ends were 7 bases for V and 5 bases for J; bases not matched to a gene: 6. CDR3 length: 14 residues. The CDR3 DNA follows: TGTGCCAGCATTGGGCTAGCGGGGAACAATGAGCAGTTCTTC. Encoded protein: CASIGLAGNNEQFF.

V is TRBV28 and J is TRBJ1-3; D perhaps matches TRBD1 (6 bases). Germline lookup yields CDR1 MDHEN and CDR2 SYDVKM. Trimming cost V 6 bases and J 2 bases, with 11 bases left between them. The CDR3 length is 14 residues. CDR3 residues: CASRPPGAGNTIYF. For the CDR3, the DNA is TGTGCCAGCAGGCCCCCAGGGGCTGGAAACACCATATATTTT.

The chain carries TRBV11-2 and TRBJ1-2; D unresolved. Germline CDR1 SGHAT, CDR2 FQNNGV. V was pared by 0 bases and J by 4 bases, with 12 bases between. The CDR3 has 15 amino acids. CDR3 region: CASSLDLQSRYGYTF. As DNA, the CDR3 is TGTGCCAGCAGCTTAGATTTACAGAGTCGCTATGGCTACACCTTC.

This chain uses TRBV7-2 with TRBJ1-1, with no clear D. Trimming shortened V by 2 bases and J by 1 base, and 8 bases separated the two germline ends. The CDR3 extends over 14 amino acids. The germline V gene encodes CDR1 SGHTA and CDR2 FQGNSA. The CDR3 sequence is CASSLRGSNTEAFF. Written as DNA, the CDR3 is TGTGCCAGCAGCTTAAGAGGGTCGAACACTGAAGCTTTCTTT.

V gene TRBV10-3 combines with J gene TRBJ1-1; TRBD1 matches 9 bases. The CDR3 extends over 14 amino acids. From germline, CDR1 is ENHRY and CDR2 SYGVKD. V was pared by 7 bases and J by 4 bases, with 7 bases of the junction left unmatched. The CDR3, as DNA: TGTGCCATCACCTCAGGGACAGGGCCCACTGAAGCTTTCTTT. It translates to CAITSGTGPTEAFF.